These T cell receptor beta chains were read from a single sample in a study of naive and memory T cell subsets. Via MiXCR, TCRdb re-called the UMI-ligation and nested PCR reads, giving one row per CDR3 protein. The data show about 90,000 distinct CDR3 sequences, about 6.5% seen once. Material: central memory CD4+ T cells from blood. The receptors stem from a human donor in good health. Both conserved end residues are part of each CDR3. The D gene is left open where the match is weak. Only part of the rows carry a size: once, few, many, or a class if the clone is expanded.

CDR3nt	CDR3aa	d_gene	abundance	len	v_gene	j_gene
TGTGCCAGCAGTTTCCCGGGACTAGCTAAGACCCAGTACTTC	CASSFPGLAKTQYF	TRBD2	few	14	TRBV12-3/TRBV12-4	TRBJ2-5
TGTGCCAGCAGAGGAAGGTCGAACACCGGGGAGCTGTTTTTT	CASRGRSNTGELFF	-	few	14	TRBV27	TRBJ2-2
TGTGCCAGTAGTATCGGCAGGTTGGCAGATACGCAGTATTTT	CASSIGRLADTQYF	-	few	14	TRBV19	TRBJ2-3
TGCAGTGCTAGAGCCCCGACTAGCGGAACTTACGAGCAGTACTTC	CSARAPTSGTYEQYF	TRBD2	-	15	TRBV20-1	TRBJ2-7
TGTGCCAGCAGCTTACCTAGCGGGGGGACCGGGGAGCTGTTTTTT	CASSLPSGGTGELFF	TRBD2	few	15	TRBV7-8	TRBJ2-2
TGTGCCAGCAGCTTACGAGGTAGCGGGAGGTACAATGAGCAGTTCTTC	CASSLRGSGRYNEQFF	TRBD2	-	16	TRBV7-2	TRBJ2-1
TGTGCCAGCAGTTTTGACGGGAGAAGGGGAGCTACGCAGTATTTT	CASSFDGRRGATQYF	-	-	15	TRBV27	TRBJ2-3
TGTGCCTGGATTCTAATGAACACTGAAGCTTTCTTT	CAWILMNTEAFF	-	many	12	TRBV30	TRBJ1-1
TGCGCCAGCAGCTCAGGTAGCAATGAGCAGTTCTTC	CASSSGSNEQFF	-	-	12	TRBV5-1	TRBJ2-1
TGTGCCAGCAGTGAGAGGGTCGTCTATAATTCACCCCTCCACTTT	CASSERVVYNSPLHF	-	-	15	TRBV2	TRBJ1-6
TGTGCCAGCAGTGGGGACAGGGCCTCCGAGACCCAGTACTTC	CASSGDRASETQYF	TRBD1	few	14	TRBV6-1	TRBJ2-5
TGTGCCAGCAGCGTATCTGTGGGGGAGACTGGAAACACCATATATTTT	CASSVSVGETGNTIYF	-	few	16	TRBV9	TRBJ1-3
TGTGCCAGCAGACGGGACTTTAATGAAAAACTGTTTTTT	CASRRDFNEKLFF	-	many	13	TRBV25-1	TRBJ1-4
TGTGCCAGCAGCTTGGAGAGGGGGGCCAATTCACCCCTCCACTTT	CASSLERGANSPLHF	-	many	15	TRBV5-6	TRBJ1-6
TGTGCCAGCAGCTTAGGGGGGCAGGGGGGACCCAATCAGCCCCAGCATTTT	CASSLGGQGGPNQPQHF	TRBD1	many	17	TRBV7-9	TRBJ1-5
TGTGCCAGCAGCCCCGGGCAAGGGAATAATTCACCCCTCCACTTT	CASSPGQGNNSPLHF	-	many	15	TRBV3-1	TRBJ1-6
TGCAGTGCTTCACAGGGTTGGGCCGAGCAGTACTTC	CSASQGWAEQYF	-	-	12	TRBV20-1	TRBJ2-7
TGTGCCAGCAGACCTGCAGGGCTTTCGAACACCGGGGAGCTGTTTTTT	CASRPAGLSNTGELFF	-	-	16	TRBV28	TRBJ2-2
TGTGCCAGTAGTTTGGGACAGGGAGGGTCTGGGGCCAACGTCCTGACTTTC	CASSLGQGGSGANVLTF	TRBD1	many	17	TRBV19	TRBJ2-6
TGTGCCAGCAGCATGAGCGATAGCAATCAGCCCCAGCATTTT	CASSMSDSNQPQHF	-	many	14	TRBV6-1	TRBJ1-5
TGTGCCAGCAGCCAACGACCCGAAAAACTGTTTTTT	CASSQRPEKLFF	-	-	12	TRBV14	TRBJ1-4
TGTGCCAGCAGCGTCAGCAGCGGGCTCGGTCAGCCCCAGCATTTT	CASSVSSGLGQPQHF	-	many	15	TRBV11-2	TRBJ1-5
TGTGCCAGCAGCGTGGGACTAGCGGGTCACAATGAGCAGTTCTTC	CASSVGLAGHNEQFF	TRBD2	many	15	TRBV7-2	TRBJ2-1
TGCGCCAGCAGCTTGGCGACTGTGGGGGCCACAGATACGCAGTATTTT	CASSLATVGATDTQYF	-	many	16	TRBV5-1	TRBJ2-3
TGTGCCACCGTACTCGCCCGGGACCGGATTTACAATGAGCAGTTCTTC	CATVLARDRIYNEQFF	-	-	16	TRBV15	TRBJ2-1
TGTGCCAGCAGCGGGGCCGGGACAGCGGCCGAGCAGTACTTC	CASSGAGTAAEQYF	TRBD1	many	14	TRBV9	TRBJ2-7
TGTGCCATCCAACCGGGACCCATCGTCGGCGAGCAGTACTTC	CAIQPGPIVGEQYF	-	few	14	TRBV2	TRBJ2-7
TGTGCCAGCAACAGAGGCGGGAGGGCCCCCGAGCAGTACTTC	CASNRGGRAPEQYF	TRBD2	many	14	TRBV7-2	TRBJ2-7
TGTGCCAGCAGCGCCCCGGCGGGGGAGCAGTACTTC	CASSAPAGEQYF	-	many	12	TRBV9	TRBJ2-7
TGCAGCGCTATAACAAACTCCTACGAGCAGTACTTC	CSAITNSYEQYF	-	many	12	TRBV29-1	TRBJ2-7
TGCGCCAGCAGCACCGGGGACTTTTCTAGGGAGCAGTACTTC	CASSTGDFSREQYF	-	-	14	TRBV5-1	TRBJ2-7
TGTGCCAGGCAACTTACAGGGCCGAACACTGAAGCTTTCTTT	CARQLTGPNTEAFF	-	-	14	TRBV6-5	TRBJ1-1
TGTGCCAGCAGCCAAGATGGCCACGCCCGGGGCTTGAACACTGAAGCTTTCTTT	CASSQDGHARGLNTEAFF	-	few	18	TRBV14	TRBJ1-1
TGTGCCAGCTCGCCCCAGGGATGGGGGGCTGAAGCTTTCTTT	CASSPQGWGAEAFF	-	many	14	TRBV18	TRBJ1-1
TGCAGTGCCCAACCACCTAGCAATCAGCCCCAGCATTTT	CSAQPPSNQPQHF	-	many	13	TRBV20-1	TRBJ1-5
TGTGCCAGCAGATCCCCCTTGCGGGGGGCGACCAAAAACATTCAGTACTTC	CASRSPLRGATKNIQYF	TRBD2	many	17	TRBV28	TRBJ2-4
TGTGCCAGCAGCGCCGGGAGCCAGACCAATCAGCCCCAGCATTTT	CASSAGSQTNQPQHF	-	many	15	TRBV11-2	TRBJ1-5
TGCAGTGCTACCCTAGCGGGGTACGAGCAGTACTTC	CSATLAGYEQYF	TRBD2	many	12	TRBV20-1	TRBJ2-7
TGTGCCAGCAGCCCCTATCTTTTGCGCTTAGCCTACAATGAGCAGTTCTTC	CASSPYLLRLAYNEQFF	-	-	17	TRBV7-2	TRBJ2-1
TGCAGTGCTAGACCCGGGACTACAACCACAGATACGCAGTATTTT	CSARPGTTTTDTQYF	TRBD2	-	15	TRBV20-1	TRBJ2-3
TGTGCCAGCAGCCAGGCCGGGGGCACAGATACGCAGTATTTT	CASSQAGGTDTQYF	-	many	14	TRBV7-9	TRBJ2-3
TGTGCCAGCATGCGAGTCGGGACGGCCTCTGGAAACACCATATATTTT	CASMRVGTASGNTIYF	-	-	16	TRBV5-5	TRBJ1-3